This paragraph reports one TCR beta chain. Its specificity is unknown. The data are from a study of OX40 agonist ivuxolimab in advanced cancers. The study, taken as a whole, reports: At 0.1 to 3.0 mg/kg, CD4+ and CD8+ blood T cells expanded clonally by week 6.

Here immunoSEQ multiplex PCR was the method, and the copy in TCRdb shows in-frame clones only, minus some. Altogether about 64,000 clones are present, almost 85% being singletons, with the ten largest covering over 7.5%. This receptor was obtained from an adult with an advanced solid tumor such as melanoma, head and neck, liver or kidney cancer. Sample: CD4+ or CD8+ T cells sorted from blood, taken in a trial of the OX40 agonist ivuxolimab.

CDR3 bases: TGCGCCAGCAGCCCCGACCGGAGACTAGCGGCGGATGAGCAGTTCTTC. Its protein product is CASSPDRRLAADEQFF. The chain employs TRBV5-1 and TRBJ2-1; 9 bases are shared with TRBD2. CDR1 SGHRS and CDR2 YFSETQ come from the germline V gene. Trimming took 4 bases from V and 8 from J; bases not matched to a gene: 13. CDR3 length: 16 amino acids. The complete variable domain, with remaining parts taken from reference TRBV5-1 and TRBJ2-1, reads KAGVTQTPRYLIKTRGQQVTLSCSPISGHRSVSWYQQTPGQGLQFLFEYFSETQRNKGNFPGRFSGRQFSNSRSEMNVSTLELGDSALYLCASSPDRRLAADEQFFGPGTRLTVL.